This TCR beta chain was recovered during a study of blood T cell repertoires in COVID-19. Study background: COVID-19 samples, acute and convalescent, were from the United States, Italy and Spain.

V shed 8 bases and J 3 bases; nucleotides not matched to a gene: 18. The CDR3 totals 17 residues. The repertoire was sequenced with immunoSEQ multiplex PCR; TCRdb's copy has only in-frame clones and lacks some. This sample has fewer than 95,000 clones; roughly 87% occur once, and the top ten carry about 15%. V and J are TRBV23-1 and TRBJ2-7; 8 bases agree with TRBD1. TRBV23-1 belongs to the ORF category, with a function that is uncertain. Sequenced input: peripheral blood. This TCR derives from a male donor with acute or convalescent COVID-19. For the CDR3, the DNA is TGCGCCAGCCACCGCACCAATTACAGGGGGATTGACTACGAGCAGTACTTC. Protein sequence: CASHRTNYRGIDYEQYF.